The rows below give T cell receptor beta chains drawn from one sample of a study of OX40 agonist ivuxolimab in advanced cancers. Profiled with immunoSEQ multiplex PCR; TCRdb holds only in-frame clones, not every one. The sample lists just under 65,000 clones, 86% occurring once. Sequenced material: CD4+ or CD8+ T cells sorted from blood, taken in a trial of the OX40 agonist ivuxolimab. All receptors derive from an adult with an advanced solid tumor such as melanoma, head and neck, liver or kidney cancer. Both conserved end residues are part of each CDR3. The order of the fields is V gene, J gene, D gene, clone size, CDR3 protein, CDR3 DNA. The D gene is left open where the match is weak. The size entry is marked missing in some rows and otherwise reads once, few, many or a size class.

V gene: TRBV7-9; J gene: TRBJ2-6; D gene: TRBD1; clone size: NA; CDR3 protein: CASTTGQGSSGANVLTF; CDR3 DNA: TGTGCCAGCACCACGGGACAGGGTTCCTCTGGGGCCAACGTCCTGACTTTC
V gene: TRBV4-1; J gene: TRBJ1-4; D gene: NA; clone size: NA; CDR3 protein: CASSRGGREEKLFF; CDR3 DNA: TGCGCCAGCAGTCGGGGGGGAAGGGAAGAAAAACTGTTTTTT
V gene: TRBV5-1; J gene: TRBJ2-2; D gene: NA; clone size: NA; CDR3 protein: CASSSSAVSPGELFF; CDR3 DNA: TGCGCCAGCAGCTCTTCTGCAGTGTCCCCCGGGGAGCTGTTTTTT
V gene: TRBV18; J gene: TRBJ2-1; D gene: TRBD2; clone size: NA; CDR3 protein: CASSLATGGQNEQFF; CDR3 DNA: TGTGCCAGCTCCCTCGCGACGGGAGGGCAAAATGAGCAGTTCTTC
V gene: TRBV6-5; J gene: TRBJ2-7; D gene: TRBD2; clone size: once; CDR3 protein: CASSSQGSGTPGKQYF; CDR3 DNA: TGTGCCAGCAGTTCCCAGGGTAGCGGGACCCCGGGGAAGCAGTACTTC
V gene: TRBV7-9; J gene: TRBJ1-4; D gene: NA; clone size: NA; CDR3 protein: CASSLGGGTANEKLFF; CDR3 DNA: TGTGCCAGCAGCTTAGGAGGTGGGACGGCCAATGAAAAACTGTTTTTT
V gene: TRBV19; J gene: TRBJ1-5; D gene: NA; clone size: few; CDR3 protein: CASSLAGGGGNQPQHF; CDR3 DNA: TGTGCCAGTAGTCTAGCGGGGGGTGGGGGCAATCAGCCCCAGCATTTT
V gene: TRBV20-1; J gene: TRBJ1-4; D gene: NA; clone size: few; CDR3 protein: CSARGEEKLFF; CDR3 DNA: TGCAGTGCCCGGGGGGAGGAAAAACTGTTTTTT
V gene: TRBV10-3; J gene: TRBJ2-3; D gene: NA; clone size: NA; CDR3 protein: CAISDQTRGTDTQYF; CDR3 DNA: TGTGCCATCAGTGACCAGACAAGAGGCACAGATACGCAGTATTTT
V gene: TRBV29-1; J gene: TRBJ2-3; D gene: TRBD2; clone size: NA; CDR3 protein: CSAAGTSGTDTQYF; CDR3 DNA: TGCAGCGCCGCCGGGACTAGCGGGACAGATACGCAGTATTTT
V gene: TRBV7-8; J gene: TRBJ2-1; D gene: TRBD2; clone size: NA; CDR3 protein: CASSLVILAGGWTNQNNEQFF; CDR3 DNA: TGTGCCAGCAGCTTAGTCATACTAGCGGGAGGTTGGACGAATCAAAACAATGAGCAGTTCTTC
V gene: TRBV2; J gene: TRBJ1-5; D gene: NA; clone size: NA; CDR3 protein: CAGQGRQPQHF; CDR3 DNA: TGTGCCGGCCAGGGCCGTCAGCCCCAGCATTTT
V gene: TRBV21-1; J gene: TRBJ1-3; D gene: NA; clone size: NA; CDR3 protein: CASSKPKSTGHRNTIYF; CDR3 DNA: TGTGCCAGCAGCAAACCAAAATCTACAGGGCATCGGAACACCATATATTTT
V gene: TRBV28; J gene: TRBJ2-7; D gene: NA; clone size: NA; CDR3 protein: CASSIAYEQYF; CDR3 DNA: TGTGCCAGCAGTATTGCCTACGAGCAGTACTTC
V gene: TRBV6-5; J gene: TRBJ2-7; D gene: TRBD1; clone size: few; CDR3 protein: CASKRDRASYEQYF; CDR3 DNA: TGTGCCAGCAAGAGAGACAGGGCCTCCTACGAGCAGTACTTC
V gene: TRBV5-1; J gene: TRBJ2-5; D gene: NA; clone size: NA; CDR3 protein: CASSGGTLQETQYF; CDR3 DNA: TGCGCCAGCAGCGGAGGGACACTCCAAGAGACCCAGTACTTC
V gene: TRBV6-1; J gene: TRBJ1-5; D gene: NA; clone size: NA; CDR3 protein: CASSEGAGRQPQHF; CDR3 DNA: TGTGCCAGCAGTGAAGGGGCAGGGAGGCAGCCCCAGCATTTT
V gene: TRBV5-4; J gene: TRBJ2-5; D gene: NA; clone size: NA; CDR3 protein: CASSSEIHGETQYF; CDR3 DNA: TGTGCCAGCAGCTCCGAGATACATGGAGAGACCCAGTACTTC
V gene: TRBV7-8; J gene: TRBJ2-5; D gene: NA; clone size: NA; CDR3 protein: CASRLGTTLETQYF; CDR3 DNA: TGTGCCAGCAGGTTGGGAACTACGTTGGAGACCCAGTACTTC
V gene: TRBV5-8; J gene: TRBJ2-7; D gene: NA; clone size: NA; CDR3 protein: CASSRISLVYEQYF; CDR3 DNA: TGTGCCAGCAGCCGGATATCCCTAGTCTACGAGCAGTACTTC
V gene: TRBV6-1; J gene: TRBJ2-4; D gene: TRBD1; clone size: NA; CDR3 protein: CASSRDSLENIQYF; CDR3 DNA: TGTGCCAGCAGCCGGGACAGCCTCGAAAACATTCAGTACTTC
V gene: TRBV6-1; J gene: TRBJ2-7; D gene: TRBD2; clone size: few; CDR3 protein: CASSKAGAISYEQYF; CDR3 DNA: TGTGCCAGCAGTAAAGCGGGAGCGATATCCTACGAGCAGTACTTC
V gene: TRBV18; J gene: TRBJ1-5; D gene: NA; clone size: once; CDR3 protein: CASSRESLMGNQPQHF; CDR3 DNA: TGTGCCAGCTCACGGGAATCGCTGATGGGCAATCAGCCCCAGCATTTT
V gene: TRBV9; J gene: TRBJ2-3; D gene: TRBD1; clone size: NA; CDR3 protein: CASSSPATGTGRTDTQYF; CDR3 DNA: TGTGCCAGCAGCTCCCCGGCAACCGGGACAGGGCGTACAGATACGCAGTATTTT
V gene: TRBV10-3; J gene: TRBJ1-3; D gene: NA; clone size: NA; CDR3 protein: CAISLGSVFDTIYF; CDR3 DNA: TGTGCCATCAGCCTCGGGAGCGTTTTCGACACCATATATTTT